What follows are 21 T cell receptor beta chains derived from one specimen sequenced in a study of CD8+ T cells in alopecia areata. Extraction and reverse transcription of RNA yielded cDNA as the sequencing template. Sequenced by immunoSEQ multiplex PCR; TCRdb stores in-frame clones only, minus some. The sample contains around 100,000 clones, more than 35% of which appear only once. Sequences were obtained from CD4+ T cells sorted from blood. These receptors came from a human donor with alopecia areata.

The chain links TRBV29-1 to TRBJ2-5; 8 positions match TRBD2. This CDR3 contains 18 residues. The V segment lost 3 bases and the J segment 5 bases; nucleotides outside the gene matches: 20. Germline CDR1 and CDR2: SQVTM and ANQGSEA. CDR3 sequence: CSVDIGSNRGGNRETQYF. The CDR3 bases are TGCAGCGTTGATATTGGGTCTAATCGGGGGGGGAATAGGGAGACCCAGTACTTC.

The chain joins TRBV11-2 to TRBJ2-7, with D uncertain. The CDR3 has 15 residues. From germline, CDR1 is SGHAT and CDR2 FQNNGV. V shed 0 bases and J shed 2 bases, with 11 bases lying between them. This CDR3 reads CASSLDFGGPYEQYF. The CDR3 nucleotides read TGTGCCAGCAGCTTAGATTTCGGCGGACCCTACGAGCAGTACTTC.

The rearrangement joins TRBV4-1 to TRBJ1-2; TRBD1 matches at 7 bases. From germline, CDR1 is MGHRA and CDR2 YSYEKL. With V trimmed by 4 bases and J by 8 bases, 10 bases remained unmatched. CDR3 length: 14 residues. In DNA, the CDR3 is TGCGCCAGCAGCCGGCCACAGGGGATAGACGGCTACACCTTC. Protein sequence: CASSRPQGIDGYTF.

The chain couples TRBV4-1 to TRBJ2-7; 9 bases fit TRBD1. CDR1 MGHRA and CDR2 YSYEKL come from the germline V gene. The trim removed 4 bases at V and 0 bases at J, leaving 4 bases unmatched. The CDR3 is 15 residues long. The CDR3 spells CASSPGQGNSYEQYF. The CDR3 DNA reads TGCGCCAGCAGCCCCGGACAGGGGAACTCCTACGAGCAGTACTTC.

The chain couples TRBV5-8 to TRBJ2-1; D is possibly TRBD1 (6 bases). Germline CDR1 is SGHTS and CDR2 is YDEGEE. V lost 1 base and J lost 11, with 10 bases in between. There are 12 residues in the CDR3. In DNA, the CDR3 is TGTGCCAGCAGCTTGTATGGGGACAAGCAGTTCTTC. This encodes CASSLYGDKQFF.

The genes are TRBV7-2 and TRBJ2-1; 11 bases line up with TRBD2. J was trimmed by 8 bases and V by 1 base; bases with no gene match: 4. Per germline, CDR1 SGHTA and CDR2 FQGNSA. The CDR3 has 15 amino acids. DNA of the CDR3: TGTGCCAGCAGCTTAGAGTCTAGCGGGAGGTATGAGCAGTTCTTC. It translates to CASSLESSGRYEQFF.

V usage is TRBV29-1 and J usage is TRBJ1-1; D may be TRBD1 (5 bases). Germline lookup yields CDR1 SQVTM and CDR2 ANQGSEA. The V gene lost 7 bases and the J gene lost 4 bases, with 16 bases spanning the gap. The CDR3 covers 13 residues. In nucleotides, the CDR3 is TGCAGCGGTCGGGCTGGGGGGGGCACTGAAGCTTTCTTT. Translation gives CSGRAGGGTEAFF.

The gene calls are TRBV30 and TRBJ1-5, with unresolved D. The CDR3 is 14 residues long. Germline V gene data show CDR1 as GTSNPN and CDR2 as SVGIG (reference sequence). The ends were cut back, 2 bases at V and 3 bases at J, with 11 bases in the middle. CDR3 residues: CAWSLADYNQPQHF. CDR3 nucleotides: TGTGCCTGGAGTTTAGCCGATTACAATCAGCCCCAGCATTTT.

The V and J genes are TRBV29-1 and TRBJ2-7; 8 bases align to TRBD1. The trim removed 6 bases at V and 4 bases at J, leaving 5 bases unmatched. This CDR3 has 12 amino acids. Per the germline V gene, CDR1 is SQVTM and CDR2 is ANQGSEA. CDR3 nucleotides: TGCAGCGTCAGGGGGCTCTTTTACGAGCAGTACTTC. Amino acid sequence: CSVRGLFYEQYF.

The rearrangement uses TRBV6-6 and TRBJ1-1; tentatively, D is TRBD1 (5 bases). Germline V gives CDR1 MNHNY, CDR2 SVGAGI (reference sequence). V lost 5 bases and J lost 3, with 13 bases in between. This CDR3 is built from 14 residues. DNA for the CDR3: TGTGCCAGCAGTGCGAGGGACTCGGACACTGAAGCTTTCTTT. This sequence encodes CASSARDSDTEAFF.

This clone was seen a handful of times. The chain carries TRBV11-2 and TRBJ2-3; no definite D call. V was cut by 1 base and J by 2 bases, with 10 bases left in between. The CDR3 has 15 residues. Germline V gene data show CDR1 as SGHAT and CDR2 as FQNNGV. This CDR3 is CASSLGFTYTDTQYF. The CDR3 DNA reads TGTGCCAGCAGCTTAGGATTTACCTACACAGATACGCAGTATTTT.

The genes are TRBV28 and TRBJ2-7, with 9 positions matching TRBD1. J gave up 0 bases and V 2 bases, and 2 bases lay outside the gene matches. This CDR3 has 15 residues. Germline V gene data show CDR1 as MDHEN and CDR2 as SYDVKM. The CDR3 bases are TGTGCCAGCAGTTTACTGGGACAGGGCTCCTACGAGCAGTACTTC. The encoded protein is CASSLLGQGSYEQYF. Full variable domain (remainder filled in from reference TRBV28 and TRBJ2-7): DVKVTQSSRYLVKRTGEKVFLECVQDMDHENMFWYRQDPGLGLRLIYFSYDVKMKEKGDIPEGYSVSREKKERFSLILESASTNQTSMYLCASSLLGQGSYEQYFGPGTRLTVT.

The chain couples TRBV30 to TRBJ2-7; tentatively, D is TRBD1 or TRBD2 (5 bases each). V dropped 2 bases and J dropped 1 base, with 12 bases sitting between them. The CDR3 length is 14 residues. Germline assignment: CDR1 GTSNPN and CDR2 SVGIG (reference sequence). CDR3 nucleotide sequence: TGTGCCTGGAGTCGGGGACGGGCTTCCTACGAGCAGTACTTC. Encoded protein: CAWSRGRASYEQYF.

This clone has only a few counts. The chain couples TRBV7-9 to TRBJ2-1; 13 nucleotides agree with TRBD2. The CDR3 totals 14 residues. Germline-derived CDR1 and CDR2 are SEHNR and FQNEAQ (reference sequence). The ends lost 5 bases at V and 7 bases at J; junction bases unmatched: 2. CDR3 amino acids: CASSVTSGRNEQFF. CDR3 DNA: TGTGCCAGCAGCGTGACTAGCGGGAGGAATGAGCAGTTCTTC.

This clone was detected only a few times. The chain is built from TRBV5-1 and TRBJ2-1; 11 nucleotides match TRBD2. V lost 4 bases to trimming and J lost 6 bases; unmatched junction nucleotides: 15. From germline, CDR1 is SGHRS and CDR2 YFSETQ. The CDR3 covers 18 residues. CDR3 in amino acids: CASSPRSTSGVVSNEQFF. CDR3 bases: TGCGCCAGCAGCCCGAGATCGACTAGCGGGGTTGTGAGCAATGAGCAGTTCTTC.

This clone was picked up a small number of times. The chain uses TRBV28 and TRBJ1-1; the match to TRBD1 covers 9 bases. The CDR3 contains 18 residues. The V gene end was trimmed by 4 bases and the J gene end by 6 bases; junction bases not matched to a gene: 18. Germline CDR1 reads MDHEN; CDR2 reads SYDVKM. The CDR3 region has the DNA TGTGCCAGCAGTTCCCTGGGGGGGACAGGGCTGTTCTTCTCTGAAGCTTTCTTT. It specifies CASSSLGGTGLFFSEAFF.

This clone was counted between two and nine times. This chain connects TRBV18 to TRBJ1-1; D gene uncertain. The V gene's germline CDR1 is KGHSH and CDR2 LQKENI. Trimming shortened V by 3 bases and J by 10 bases, and 12 bases separated the two germline ends. CDR3 length: 12 residues. DNA of the CDR3: TGTGCCAGCTCACCGGACCAAGTCGGAGCTTTCTTT. It specifies CASSPDQVGAFF.

This clone was counted between two and nine times. Different DNA sequences within this sample yield the same CDR3. This chain connects TRBV30 to TRBJ2-7, with D possibly matching TRBD1 (6 bases). Germline V lookup: CDR1 GTSNPN, CDR2 SVGIG (reference sequence). V lost 5 bases and J lost 3, with 17 bases in between. The CDR3 sequence is 14 residues long. The CDR3 nucleotides read TGTGCCTGGGAACCAGAACCACAGGGCTACGAGCAGTACTTC. Residues: CAWEPEPQGYEQYF.

In its sample, this clone was seen a few times. The V call is TRBV5-4, the J call TRBJ2-2; D call uncertain. V shed 4 bases and J shed 5 bases, with 12 bases lying between them. From germline, CDR1 is SGHNT and CDR2 YYREEE (reference sequence). The CDR3 contains 14 residues. As DNA, the CDR3 is TGTGCCAGCAGCCAAAATCTAGAGACCGGGGAGCTGTTTTTT. Amino acid sequence: CASSQNLETGELFF.

The chain joins TRBV15 to TRBJ2-5; tentative D call: TRBD1 (5 bases). Germline V gene lookup returns CDR1 LNHNV and CDR2 YYDKDF (reference sequence). The V and J ends lost 0 bases and 5 bases respectively, with 10 bases between them. CDR3 length equals 14 residues. The DNA for the CDR3 is TGTGCCACCAGCAGAGATTCAGGGCCGGAGACCCAGTACTTC. It translates to CATSRDSGPETQYF.

The chain carries TRBV28 and TRBJ2-1, with D possibly being TRBD1 or TRBD2 (5 bases each). Per germline, CDR1 MDHEN and CDR2 SYDVKM. The CDR3 consists of 15 residues. V lost 0 bases and J 7 bases, leaving 13 bases between the germline ends. DNA for the CDR3: TGTGCCAGCAGTTTATGGAACAGTGGGGGTAATGAGCAGTTCTTC. Protein sequence: CASSLWNSGGNEQFF.